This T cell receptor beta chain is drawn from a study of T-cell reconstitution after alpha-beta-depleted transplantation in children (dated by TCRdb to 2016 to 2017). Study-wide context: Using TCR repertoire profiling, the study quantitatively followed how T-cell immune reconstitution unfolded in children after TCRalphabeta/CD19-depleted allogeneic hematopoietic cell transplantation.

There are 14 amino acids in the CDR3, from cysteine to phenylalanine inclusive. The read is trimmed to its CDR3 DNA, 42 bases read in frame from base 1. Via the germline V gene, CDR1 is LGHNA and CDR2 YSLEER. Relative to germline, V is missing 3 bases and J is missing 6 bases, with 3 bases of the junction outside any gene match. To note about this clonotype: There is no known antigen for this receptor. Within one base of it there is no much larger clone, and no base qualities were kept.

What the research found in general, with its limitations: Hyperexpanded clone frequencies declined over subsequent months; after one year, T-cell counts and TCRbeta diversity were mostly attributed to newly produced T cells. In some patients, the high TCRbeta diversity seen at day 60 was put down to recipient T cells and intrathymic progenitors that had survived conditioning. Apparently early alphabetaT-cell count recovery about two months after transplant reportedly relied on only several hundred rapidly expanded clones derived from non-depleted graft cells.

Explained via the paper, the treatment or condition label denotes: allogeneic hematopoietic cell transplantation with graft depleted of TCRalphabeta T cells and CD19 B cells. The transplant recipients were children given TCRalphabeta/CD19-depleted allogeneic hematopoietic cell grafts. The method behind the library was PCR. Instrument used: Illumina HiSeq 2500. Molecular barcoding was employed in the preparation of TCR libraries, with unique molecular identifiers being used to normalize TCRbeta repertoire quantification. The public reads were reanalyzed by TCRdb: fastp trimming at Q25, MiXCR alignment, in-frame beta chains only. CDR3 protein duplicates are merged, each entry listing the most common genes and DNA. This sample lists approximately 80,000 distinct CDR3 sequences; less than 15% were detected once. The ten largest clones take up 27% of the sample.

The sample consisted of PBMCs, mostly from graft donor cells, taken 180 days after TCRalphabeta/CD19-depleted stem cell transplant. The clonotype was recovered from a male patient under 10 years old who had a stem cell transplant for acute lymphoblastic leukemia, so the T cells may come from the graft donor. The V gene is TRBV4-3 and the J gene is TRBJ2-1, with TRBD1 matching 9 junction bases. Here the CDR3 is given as CASSQGQGSNEQFF. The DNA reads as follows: TGCGCCAGCAGCCAGGGACAGGGATCCAATGAGCAGTTCTTC.